This T cell receptor beta chain was obtained from a study of identical twins. Addition of a universal primer site occurred through template switching, and cDNA carried unique molecular identifiers. TCRdb independently ran MiXCR on the 5' RACE reads; one entry per CDR3 protein. The sample records around 480,000 distinct CDR3 sequences, more than 13% being singletons. This clonotype was detected many times. The antigen is not known. Study-wide findings and caveats: Within cord blood, abundant beta clonotypes carried fewer insertions, but memory repertoires showed no such trend. Sharing of beta out-of-frame sequences by twins showed a weaker excess.

Trimming cost V 4 bases and J 5 bases, with 10 bases left between them. The CDR3 has 13 amino acids. Germline CDR1 is SGHTA and CDR2 is FQGNSA. These data were likewise used in another study, on yellow fever vaccine responses in identical twins. As reported in that work: On the reported evidence, twins' vaccine T cell responses seemed partly convergent and partly personalized.

The receptor comes from a woman between 18 and 29 years old in good health. The sequenced sample consisted of CD4+ T cells sorted from blood. This chain links TRBV7-2 with TRBJ2-3; D may correspond to TRBD1 or TRBD2 (5 bases each). The CDR3 region is CASSSVRGDTQYF. DNA of the CDR3: TGTGCCAGCAGCTCTGTGAGGGGAGATACGCAGTATTTT.